A single sample is the source of the 16 T cell receptor beta chains below, sequenced in a study of T cells after yellow fever vaccination (dated by TCRdb to the late 2010s). Taken with the paper, the label for treatment or condition translates to: live attenuated yellow fever vaccine strain. Receptor libraries were prepared by 5' RACE. Sequencing used an Illumina HiSeq 2500. Starting from the raw public reads, TCRdb applied fastp trimming at Q25, assembled clones with MiXCR and retained in-frame beta chains. Merged by CDR3 protein, the rows form single entries marked with the most common genes and DNA. A total of around 600,000 distinct CDR3 sequences appear in this sample, 9% to 15% of them only once. The ten largest account for around 14% of the sample. This specimen consisted of PBMCs, obtained on the day of the yellow fever booster vaccination. These receptors originate from a man under 40 who received the YFV17D yellow fever vaccine.

This clonotype appeared a few times. The chain recombines TRBV11-2 with TRBJ1-4; no clear D. The CDR3 is made up of 15 amino acids. The germline V and J ends were trimmed by 5 bases and 5 bases, with 15 bases remaining between them. In germline, CDR1 is SGHAT, CDR2 FQNNGV. The CDR3 DNA reads TGTGCCAGCAGCCCAATCTGGGATGGGAATGAAAAACTGTTTTTT. The encoded protein is CASSPIWDGNEKLFF.

This clonotype was detected only a few times. The J gene is TRBJ1-1, the V gene TRBV30, with D tentatively TRBD1 (5 bases). The germline V gene encodes CDR1 GTSNPN and CDR2 SVGIG (reference sequence). V was shortened by 8 bases and J by 0 bases, with 10 bases between the two germline ends. This CDR3 has 12 amino acids. The CDR3 nucleotides are TGTGCCCTGGACACTTTGAACACTGAAGCTTTCTTT. As protein: CALDTLNTEAFF.

The chain combines TRBV6-5 with TRBJ2-3; D ambiguous. V was clipped by 2 bases and J by 2 bases, with 8 bases between them. The CDR3 is made up of 14 amino acids. The germline CDR1 and CDR2 sequences are MNHEY and SVGAGI. The CDR3 loop is CASSYLRATDTQYF. CDR3 in DNA: TGTGCCAGCAGTTACCTCCGGGCCACAGATACGCAGTATTTT.

A few counts support this clonotype. The rearrangement uses TRBV10-2 and TRBJ2-7, with 11 bases matching TRBD2. The CDR3 is 17 amino acids. Germline CDR1 is WSHSY and CDR2 is SAAADI. Losses at the gene ends were 6 bases for V and 4 bases for J; bases not matched to a gene: 14. CDR3 sequence: CASSHTSGSYFMYEQYF. The DNA for the CDR3 is TGCGCCAGCAGCCACACTAGCGGGAGTTACTTCATGTACGAGCAGTACTTC.

This clonotype was observed a handful of times. This chain links TRBV3-1 with TRBJ2-7; 8 bases are a match to TRBD2. Germline V lookup: CDR1 LGHDT, CDR2 YNNKEL (reference sequence). This CDR3 region has 13 residues. The J segment lost 5 bases and the V segment lost 7 bases, leaving 7 bases of the junction unmatched. For the CDR3, the DNA is TGTGCCAGCACTGGCGGGGGGACTGACGAGCAGTACTTC. Protein sequence: CASTGGGTDEQYF.

The chain joins TRBV7-2 to TRBJ2-7; TRBD1 matches at 8 bases. Germline V CDR1 and CDR2: SGHTA, FQGNSA. CDR3 length: 14 amino acids. Trimming at V came to 5 bases and at J to 3 bases, leaving 6 bases not matched to a gene. CDR3: CASSRTGGNYEQYF. In nucleotides, the CDR3 is TGTGCCAGCAGCAGAACAGGGGGAAACTACGAGCAGTACTTC.

V is TRBV15 and J is TRBJ2-3; maybe TRBD2 (5 bases). The CDR3 is made up of 16 amino acids. CDR1 and CDR2 (germline): LNHNV, YYDKDF (reference sequence). Trimming stripped 5 bases from V and 1 base from J, with 16 bases between. The CDR3 is CATSPDRGFGTDTQYF. The CDR3 DNA is TGTGCCACCAGCCCAGATCGCGGGTTCGGCACAGATACGCAGTATTTT.

V and J are TRBV7-3 and TRBJ2-1; D may match TRBD1 or TRBD2 (6 bases each). CDR1 is SGHTA, CDR2 FQGTGA, per germline. This CDR3 is 16 amino acids long. The V gene lost 5 bases and the J gene lost 5 bases, with 19 bases spanning the gap. In DNA, the CDR3 is TGTGCCAGCAGCGCTACCGGCGGGACATCCCACAATGAGCAGTTCTTC. Protein sequence: CASSATGGTSHNEQFF.

This clonotype was counted a few times. This chain links TRBV27 with TRBJ1-4, with D hard to call. V lost 6 bases, J lost 4 bases, and 12 bases lay in between. CDR1 MNHEY and CDR2 SMNVEV come from the germline V gene (reference sequence). The CDR3 sequence is 14 residues long. This CDR3 reads CASSPLRLNEKLFF. CDR3 DNA sequence: TGTGCCAGCAGCCCACTGCGGCTTAATGAAAAACTGTTTTTT. Based on the CDR3 plus reference TRBV27 and TRBJ1-4, the full variable domain is EAQVTQNPRYLITVTGKKLTVTCSQNMNHEYMSWYRQDPGLGLRQIYYSMNVEVTDKGDVPEGYKVSRKEKRNFPLILESPSPNQTSLYFCASSPLRLNEKLFFGSGTQLSVL.

This clonotype was recorded a few times. The chain is built from TRBV29-1 and TRBJ2-2; TRBD1 aligns across 11 bases. The germline V gene encodes CDR1 SQVTM and CDR2 ANQGSEA. J was trimmed by 4 bases and V by 3 bases; bases with no gene match: 4. The CDR3 sequence is 15 residues long. The CDR3 nucleotides are TGCAGCGTTGACAAGGGACAGGGGGGCACCGGGGAGCTGTTTTTT. It yields the protein CSVDKGQGGTGELFF.

J is TRBJ2-1 and V is TRBV27; 7 nucleotides agree with TRBD2. Germline values: CDR1 MNHEY, CDR2 SMNVEV (reference sequence). Unmatched junction bases numbered 14, after V lost 8 bases and J lost 1 base. CDR3 length: 17 amino acids. The CDR3 sequence: CASGRRAGVRSYNEQFF. The CDR3 DNA is TGTGCCAGCGGTAGAAGGGCGGGAGTGAGATCCTACAATGAGCAGTTCTTC.

The V and J genes are TRBV18 and TRBJ2-5; D may match TRBD1 or TRBD2 (5 bases each). The germline V and J ends were trimmed by 4 bases and 3 bases, with 12 bases remaining between them. The CDR3 is 14 residues long. Germline CDR1 and CDR2: KGHSH and LQKENI. CDR3 in DNA: TGTGCCAGCTCACGGGACCTCGGAGAAGAGACCCAGTACTTC. As protein: CASSRDLGEETQYF.

CDR3 nucleotide sequence: TGTGCCAGCAGCTTGGTTGAGGTCCAGCTGTTTTTT. Residues: CASSLVEVQLFF. This chain uses TRBV5-5 with TRBJ2-2; the D is unclear. Germline assignment: CDR1 SGHKS and CDR2 YYEKEE (reference sequence). The CDR3 sequence is 12 residues long. V shed 0 bases and J shed 12 bases, with 9 bases lying between them.

This chain joins TRBV14 and TRBJ2-3, with D perhaps TRBD1 (5 bases). Germline V gene data show CDR1 as SGHDN and CDR2 as FVKESK. This CDR3 comprises 13 residues. V was clipped by 3 bases and J by 8 bases, with 12 bases between them. The CDR3 bases are TGTGCCAGCAGCCACAGGACACCCCGTACGCAGTATTTT. Amino acids: CASSHRTPRTQYF.

The J gene is TRBJ2-5, the V gene TRBV28; perhaps D is TRBD1 or TRBD2 (5 bases each). Trimming shortened V by 5 bases and J by 5 bases, and 18 bases separated the two germline ends. The CDR3 contains 15 residues. The germline CDR1 and CDR2 sequences are MDHEN and SYDVKM. CDR3 region: CASSPIGAVGETQYF. The CDR3 DNA reads TGTGCCAGCAGTCCTATCGGGGCTGTTGGGGAGACCCAGTACTTC.

V is TRBV7-2 and J is TRBJ2-7; either TRBD1 or TRBD2 may supply D (5 bases each). Germline V gene sequence: CDR1 SGHTA, CDR2 FQGNSA. The CDR3 runs 13 residues. V was pared by 4 bases and J by 3 bases, with 10 bases between. In nucleotides, the CDR3 is TGTGCCAGCAGCTCCTGGGACGGCTACGAGCAGTACTTC. As protein: CASSSWDGYEQYF.